A selection of T cell receptor beta chains follows, all from one sample in a study of blood T cell repertoires in COVID-19. Assay used: immunoSEQ multiplex PCR; TCRdb lists only in-frame clones, some missing. The sample records about 180,000 clones, roughly 79% being singletons. The sample was peripheral blood. The receptors derive from a woman in her 70s with acute or convalescent COVID-19. Each CDR3 is given with its conserved first and last residue. The order of the fields is clone size, V gene, J gene, D gene, CDR3 protein, CDR3 DNA. A D gene is named only where the DNA matches it firmly. Clone size is not always given. Where it is, it says once, few, many or a class for expanded clones.

size: once; V: TRBV5-4; J: TRBJ1-3; D: -; CDR3: CASSLTGGNTIYF; DNA: TGTGCCAGCAGTCTGACGGGAGGGAACACCATATATTTT
size: -; V: TRBV10-1; J: TRBJ1-1; D: TRBD1; CDR3: CASSDDRGRRAFF; DNA: TGCGCCAGCAGTGATGACAGGGGGCGACGAGCTTTCTTT
size: few; V: TRBV5-1; J: TRBJ2-5; D: -; CDR3: CASSLVGGWQETQYF; DNA: TGCGCCAGCAGCTTGGTTGGAGGGTGGCAAGAGACCCAGTACTTC
size: -; V: TRBV11-2; J: TRBJ2-4; D: TRBD2; CDR3: CASSGRGTSGILAKNIQYF; DNA: TGTGCCAGCAGCGGCCGCGGGACTAGCGGAATATTAGCCAAAAACATTCAGTACTTC
size: -; V: TRBV19; J: TRBJ1-2; D: -; CDR3: CASSRSVGIGGYTF; DNA: TGTGCCAGTAGTAGGAGTGTCGGAATTGGTGGCTACACCTTC
size: -; V: TRBV2; J: TRBJ2-7; D: TRBD2; CDR3: CASNIAGGAPYEQYF; DNA: TGTGCCAGCAATATAGCGGGAGGGGCCCCCTACGAGCAGTACTTC
size: -; V: TRBV4-1; J: TRBJ1-2; D: -; CDR3: CASSQDTGRIVLGYTF; DNA: TGCGCCAGCAGCCAAGATACAGGAAGGATCGTCCTCGGCTACACCTTC
size: -; V: TRBV28; J: TRBJ2-1; D: TRBD2; CDR3: CASSLVGGDNEQFF; DNA: TGTGCCAGCAGTTTAGTGGGAGGGGACAATGAGCAGTTCTTC
size: -; V: TRBV27; J: TRBJ1-2; D: -; CDR3: CASAPPGYGYTF; DNA: TGTGCCAGCGCCCCCCCAGGGTATGGCTACACCTTC
size: -; V: TRBV27; J: TRBJ2-7; D: TRBD2; CDR3: CASSRALAGVPGQYF; DNA: TGTGCCAGCAGTAGAGCACTAGCGGGAGTTCCAGGGCAGTACTTC
size: -; V: TRBV6-5; J: TRBJ2-3; D: TRBD2; CDR3: CASRTSADTQYF; DNA: TGTGCCAGCAGGACTAGCGCAGATACGCAGTATTTT
size: -; V: TRBV10-2; J: TRBJ2-2; D: -; CDR3: CASSESGTSSFAGELFF; DNA: TGCGCCAGCAGTGAATCCGGGACTTCCTCATTTGCCGGGGAGCTGTTTTTT